The clone carrying this TCR beta chain was seen many times. Its antigen is not known. Per the germline V gene, CDR1 is SGHVS and CDR2 is FQNEAQ. The CDR3 length is 13 residues. V shed 2 bases and J shed 2 bases, with 7 bases lying between them. The data belong to a study of T-cell reconstitution after alpha-beta-depleted transplantation in children. Study-wide points: Two months or so post-transplant, alpha-beta T cells reportedly derived from several hundred expanded graft clones. T-cell numbers and diversity one year post-transplant derived largely from freshly generated T cells.

Unique molecular identifiers tagged the TCRbeta library. TCRdb re-derived calls from the PCR reads in MiXCR, one entry per CDR3 protein. The sample has about 200,000 distinct CDR3 sequences; roughly 6.3% are singletons. The receptor's source is a girl younger than two with combined immunodeficiency, due to receive a stem cell transplant. This chain links TRBV7-8 with TRBJ2-7; D ambiguous. Sample: PBMCs, taken before TCRalphabeta/CD19-depleted stem cell transplant. The CDR3 DNA reads TGTGCCAGCAGCTTATATCAGGCCTACGAGCAGTACTTC. Its translation is CASSLYQAYEQYF.